The subject of this entry is one T cell receptor beta chain. This sample was included in a study of blood T cell repertoires in COVID-19. From germline, CDR1 is KGHSH and CDR2 LQKENI. The V and J ends lost 3 bases and 7 bases, in that order; junction bases with no gene match: 8. This CDR3 has 15 amino acids. Clones were sequenced by immunoSEQ multiplex PCR, and TCRdb holds only the in-frame ones, with some missing. The table shows around 58,000 clones, with around 90% occurring only once. J is TRBJ2-1 and V is TRBV18, with 8 bases that match TRBD1. The source material was peripheral blood. The sequence derives from a human donor with active COVID-19. The donor label of this sample is uncertain. In nucleotides, the CDR3 is TGTGCCAGCTCACCTCTCGGGACAGGCGGAAATGAGCAGTTCTTC. It encodes CASSPLGTGGNEQFF.